This T cell receptor beta chain stems from a study of identifying expanded T cells in peripheral blood. Sequencing was performed with immunoSEQ multiplex PCR; in TCRdb, only in-frame clones are kept and a portion is missing. The sample includes 60,000 or so clones, about 85% of them seen just once. The CDR3 runs 17 residues. The V gene's germline CDR1 is MNHEY and CDR2 SMNVEV (reference sequence). V was clipped by 0 bases and J by 5 bases; unmatched bases: 9. The receptor was isolated from a person aged 18 to 70 in good health. The rearrangement joins TRBV27 to TRBJ2-1, with TRBD2 matching 8 bases. The specimen sequenced was blood. The CDR3 bases are TGTGCCAGCAGTTTATCGGCCTGGAGCGGGAGTGACAATGAGCAGTTCTTC. Residues: CASSLSAWSGSDNEQFF.